This T cell receptor beta chain was recovered during a study of control samples from healthy donors and cancer patients. Germline assignment: CDR1 LGHNA and CDR2 YSLEER. Trimming took 0 bases from V and 5 from J, leaving 7 bases between them. The CDR3 is 14 amino acids. This table comes from immunoSEQ multiplex PCR, and its TCRdb copy is limited to in-frame clones, with some not included. In the table there are about 93,000 clones, roughly 90% of which are singletons. Sequenced material: blood. The chain uses TRBV4-3 and TRBJ2-2; D is unresolved. The receptor was derived from a woman aged 70-85 years in good health. In DNA form, the CDR3 reads TGCGCCAGCAGCCAAGATTCTAGGACCGGGGAGCTGTTTTTT. This translates into CASSQDSRTGELFF.